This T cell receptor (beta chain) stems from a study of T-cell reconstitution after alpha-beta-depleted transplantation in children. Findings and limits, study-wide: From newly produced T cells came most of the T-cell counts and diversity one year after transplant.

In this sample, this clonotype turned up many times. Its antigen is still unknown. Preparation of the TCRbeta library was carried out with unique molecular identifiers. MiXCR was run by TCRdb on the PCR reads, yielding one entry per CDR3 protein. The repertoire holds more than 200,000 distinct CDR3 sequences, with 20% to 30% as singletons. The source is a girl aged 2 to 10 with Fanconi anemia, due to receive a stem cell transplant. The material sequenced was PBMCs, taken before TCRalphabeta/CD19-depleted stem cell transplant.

The CDR3 reads CASSYRGNEQFF. CDR3 DNA: TGTGCCAGCAGCTACAGGGGGAATGAGCAGTTCTTC. The V call is TRBV6-1, the J call TRBJ2-1; 8 positions match TRBD1. The length of the CDR3 is 12 residues. Germline V gene sequence: CDR1 MNHNS, CDR2 SASEGT. J gave up 7 bases and V 6 bases, and 2 bases lay outside the gene matches.